This T cell receptor beta chain was identified in a study of identifying expanded T cells in peripheral blood (dated by TCRdb to 2018 to 2020). In the study overall: Separate aliquots of the same genomic DNA pool were sequenced to produce technical replicates, and four replicates were compared in pairs. The paper's findings and limits, for the study overall: The beta-binomial model significantly reduced the number of clones called differentially abundant and the false-positive rate across all healthy-donor time intervals. The authors expected biological variance in healthy repertoires might increase further over much longer intervals such as months to years. The binomial model flagged roughly 1.1 differentially abundant clones between technical replicates, compared with around 15 over about 2 weeks and 18 to 20 over around four weeks. Variance in clone template counts between two-week samples significantly increased with total template count across all healthy donors.

Points on this clone: The antigen it binds to is not known. The record has no base qualities; no much larger clone is one base away.

TCRbeta CDR3 regions were profiled by bias-controlled multiplex PCR amplification of genomic DNA with the immunoSEQ Assay. The authors' pipeline ran thus. The absolute abundance of each unique TCRbeta CDR3 region was quantified after sequences were collapsed and filtered. Differential abundance was tested with a binomial (Fisher-equivalent) model and with a beta-binomial model adding time-dependent variance fitted from healthy donors. Clones with fewer than 5 combined templates were removed, and differential abundance was called for clones with a Benjamini-Hochberg FDR below 0.01. The form v = (b*log(k)+a)^2 was used to model beta-binomial variance as a function of total template count across the two samples. TCRdb stores this immuneACCESS table with in-frame sequences only. Part of the clones is absent; in the studies checked, under half of the shortfall reflects unresolved V genes, and no reason is known for the rest. D and trimming were read from the DNA, whereas the V and J calls and clone size are those reported in that table. This sample has tens of thousands of clones in its table, and approximately 88% of those were observed once. The ten largest make up 3% to 4% of the sample.

From a lookup of the germline V gene (reference sequence), CDR1 and CDR2 are SEHNR and FQNEAQ. After removal of 0 bases from V and 14 bases from J, the junction retains 5 bases not matched to a gene. Including cysteine and phenylalanine, the CDR3 has 13 amino acids. Here the CDR3 DNA is all that survives: 39 bases in frame from base 1. During the collection period, no infections or other immune events were recorded for the healthy donors. Time-dependent variance in a beta-binomial model of T-cell clone differential abundance was calibrated using healthy-donor blood repertoires as a training cohort. The training cohort included 10 healthy donors, of whom 3 were female and 7 were male. An age range of roughly 25 to 65 years, with an average of about 39 years, was recorded for the donors. Whole blood, obtained from a commercial supplier, was collected from each healthy donor at three time points spaced roughly 2 weeks apart. For immunosequencing, genomic DNA was extracted from whole blood that had not been sorted.

The origin of this receptor is a person aged 18 to 69 in good health. The rearrangement combines TRBV7-9 with TRBJ2-3; TRBD2 agrees with 10 junctional bases. The material sequenced was blood. The nucleotides read TGTGCCAGCAGCTTAGCGCGGACTAGCGGTTGGTATTTT. This is translated as CASSLARTSGWYF.